The 26 T cell receptor beta chains below all came from one sample that was sequenced in a study of quantifying T cell responses using KT2 cells. About the research overall: RNA was reverse transcribed with TCR alpha and beta constant-region primers.

Each cDNA got a UMI-containing oligo ligated at its 3' end. An equimolar mix of RC1.1 and RC1.2 primed the beta chain across TRBC1 and TRBC2. Each CDR3 protein gets one entry after TCRdb re-called the UMI-ligation and nested PCR reads with MiXCR. The sample carries around 56,000 distinct CDR3 sequences, approximately 13% recorded once. Sequenced material: PBMCs spiked with cells of the T cell clone KT2. These receptor sequences come from a human donor.

The table lists this clonotype with a few counts. V gene TRBV4-1 combines with J gene TRBJ2-2; 13 positions match TRBD2. The CDR3 runs 18 residues. The junction had 13 bases not matched to a gene; V was cut back by 4 bases and J by 8 bases. In germline, CDR1 is MGHRA, CDR2 YSYEKL. The CDR3: CASSPGLAGAAAAGELFF. The DNA for the CDR3 is TGCGCCAGCAGCCCCGGACTAGCGGGGGCCGCGGCAGCTGGGGAGCTGTTTTTT.

This clonotype was counted between two and nine times. The chain employs TRBV9 and TRBJ1-6, with D possibly being TRBD1 (6 bases). CDR1 is SGDLS, CDR2 YYNGEE, per germline. The CDR3 consists of 14 residues. Trimming left V 0 bases short and J 8 bases short, with 9 bases between. In nucleotides, the CDR3 is TGTGCCAGCAGCGTAGTGGCAGGGGATTCACCCCTCCACTTT. Translated: CASSVVAGDSPLHF.

This clonotype was seen ten or more times. The chain employs TRBV20-1 and TRBJ2-1; D might be TRBD1 (5 bases). Germline CDR1 and CDR2: DFQATT and SNEGSKA (reference sequence). This CDR3 contains 13 residues. Trimming cost V 1 base and J 6 bases, with 10 bases left between them. The CDR3, as DNA: TGCAGTGCTAGAGTTCAGGGTCTCAATGAGCAGTTCTTC. Residues: CSARVQGLNEQFF.

The V call is TRBV29-1, the J call TRBJ2-1; 10 bases align to TRBD2. CDR1 and CDR2 (germline): SQVTM, ANQGSEA. With 6 bases clipped from V and 3 bases from J, the junction kept 5 bases outside the gene matches. The CDR3 has 14 amino acids. CDR3 nucleotide sequence: TGCAGCGTAGGGACTAGCGAGAACTACAATGAGCAGTTCTTC. This gives the protein CSVGTSENYNEQFF.

CDR3 nucleotides: TGTGCCATCAGCAGGCGAGCCAAAAACATTCAGTACTTC. Amino acids: CAISRRAKNIQYF. This chain uses TRBV10-3 with TRBJ2-4; D call uncertain. The V gene lost 6 bases and the J gene lost 0 bases, with 6 bases spanning the gap. In germline, CDR1 is ENHRY, CDR2 SYGVKD. The CDR3 is 13 amino acids.

V gene TRBV4-3 combines with J gene TRBJ2-2, with D perhaps TRBD2 (5 bases). This CDR3 region has 15 residues. Per germline, CDR1 LGHNA and CDR2 YSLEER. Trimming pared 0 bases from V and 3 bases from J, leaving 8 bases between. The CDR3 sequence: CASSQDLGDTGELFF. The CDR3 bases are TGCGCCAGCAGCCAAGATCTCGGGGACACCGGGGAGCTGTTTTTT.

This clonotype was counted only a few times. The genes are TRBV20-1 and TRBJ1-2; 7 bases fit TRBD1. The ends lost 3 bases at V and 4 bases at J; junction bases unmatched: 8. The CDR3 spans 14 residues. CDR1 DFQATT and CDR2 SNEGSKA come from the germline V gene (reference sequence). The CDR3 spells CSASLGGNLYGYTF. The DNA of the CDR3 is TGCAGTGCTAGTCTAGGGGGCAATCTCTATGGCTACACCTTC.

The chain employs TRBV20-1 and TRBJ2-3, with a weak D call TRBD2 (6 bases). Germline V gene sequence: CDR1 DFQATT, CDR2 SNEGSKA (reference sequence). The CDR3 totals 14 residues. Deletions cut 6 bases from V and 0 bases from J, with 13 bases between. The CDR3 DNA follows: TGCAGTGCCATCGCCGGGACTAGCACAGATACGCAGTATTTT. It is translated as CSAIAGTSTDTQYF.

A few counts support this clonotype. The chain combines TRBV10-3 with TRBJ2-7, with D possibly TRBD2 on 6 matching bases. CDR3 size: 16 residues. The V end lost 0 bases, the J end lost 0 bases, and 12 bases lay between the germline ends. The germline V gene has CDR1 ENHRY and CDR2 SYGVKD. The DNA of the CDR3 is TGTGCCATCAGTGAGTCCGGGGGAACGAGCTCCTACGAGCAGTACTTC. Translation gives CAISESGGTSSYEQYF.

The V and J genes are TRBV19 and TRBJ1-6, with 9 bases that match TRBD1. Trimming took 4 bases from V and 7 from J; bases not matched to a gene: 8. The CDR3 consists of 16 residues. CDR1 LNHDA and CDR2 SQIVND come from the germline V gene (reference sequence). The CDR3, as DNA: TGTGCCAGTAGTACGGACAGGGGAAGGAGCAATTCACCCCTCCACTTT. Translated: CASSTDRGRSNSPLHF.

The chain uses TRBV12-3 or TRBV12-4 and TRBJ2-4; unclear D gene. Trimming took off 2 bases at V and 2 bases at J, with 10 bases between the two ends. The CDR3 spans 15 residues. The CDR3 here is CASSLRTNTKNIQYF. CDR3 bases: TGTGCCAGCAGTTTACGTACGAACACCAAAAACATTCAGTACTTC.

This clonotype occurred a few times. The CDR3 sequence is CASSLEAGYSYEQYF. CDR3 bases: TGTGCCAGCAGCTTAGAGGCAGGGTACAGCTACGAGCAGTACTTC. The chain recombines TRBV11-2 with TRBJ2-7; D is possibly TRBD1 (5 bases). Trimming took off 0 bases at V and 3 bases at J, with 12 bases between the two ends. Germline V gene sequence: CDR1 SGHAT, CDR2 FQNNGV. The CDR3 contains 15 residues.

The V gene is TRBV9, the J gene TRBJ2-1, with a tentative D call TRBD1 (6 bases). V was pared by 2 bases and J by 2 bases, with 8 bases between. Germline CDR1 SGDLS, CDR2 YYNGEE. This CDR3 is built from 14 residues. The CDR3 region has the DNA TGTGCCAGCAGCGTTGGGGACACCTACAATGAGCAGTTCTTC. Translation: CASSVGDTYNEQFF.

This clonotype was seen repeatedly, ten times or more. This sequence joins TRBV7-2 and TRBJ2-5; 9 bases agree with TRBD2. Germline-derived CDR1 and CDR2 are SGHTA and FQGNSA. The V and J ends lost 0 bases and 5 bases, in that order; junction bases with no gene match: 7. The CDR3 sequence is 16 residues long. The CDR3 protein is CASSLASGGMGETQYF. DNA of the CDR3: TGTGCCAGCAGCTTAGCTAGCGGGGGTATGGGGGAGACCCAGTACTTC.

The chain links TRBV2 to TRBJ2-2; TRBD2 matches 7 bases. V lost 4 bases to trimming and J lost 3 bases; unmatched junction nucleotides: 5. Germline values: CDR1 SNHLY, CDR2 FYNNEI. CDR3 size: 15 residues. The CDR3 DNA reads as TGTGCCAGCAGTGGCGGGAGTCCAGACACCGGGGAGCTGTTTTTT. It yields the protein CASSGGSPDTGELFF.

There are a few counts of this clonotype. Here the CDR3 reads CASSLVVGRGPGNTIYF. The CDR3 DNA reads TGTGCCAGCAGCTTAGTCGTCGGTAGGGGGCCTGGAAACACCATATATTTT. The chain combines TRBV7-9 with TRBJ1-3; 7 bases line up with TRBD1. Germline assignment: CDR1 SEHNR and CDR2 FQNEAQ (reference sequence). The length of the CDR3 is 17 residues. V was pared by 1 base and J by 2 bases, with 8 bases of the junction left unmatched.

The chain uses TRBV24-1 and TRBJ2-1; D unclear. Germline-derived CDR1 and CDR2 are KGHDR and SFDVKD. There are 14 residues in the CDR3. V was clipped by 6 bases and J by 3 bases, with 11 bases between them. CDR3 protein: CATSRSGFYNEQFF. As DNA, the CDR3 is TGTGCCACCAGTAGGTCCGGATTCTACAATGAGCAGTTCTTC.

The rearrangement uses TRBV7-2 and TRBJ2-1, with D unclear. Germline CDR1 is SGHTA and CDR2 is FQGNSA. The V gene lost 6 bases and the J gene lost 5 bases, with 11 bases spanning the gap. The CDR3 covers 13 residues. The CDR3 loop reads CASSISRNNEQFF. The CDR3 nucleotides read TGTGCCAGCAGTATTTCCAGGAACAATGAGCAGTTCTTC.

The chain couples TRBV5-5 to TRBJ2-5, with D possibly matching TRBD2 (6 bases). V gave up 7 bases and J gave up 4 bases, with 20 bases separating them. Germline CDR1 and CDR2: SGHKS and YYEKEE (reference sequence). CDR3 length: 15 amino acids. The CDR3 spells CASRQGGVAGETQYF. CDR3 in DNA: TGTGCCAGCCGGCAGGGAGGAGTGGCGGGAGAGACCCAGTACTTC.

The CDR3 spells CASSQSEFNRENCNQPQHF. DNA for the CDR3: TGCGCCAGCAGTCAATCGGAGTTTAACAGGGAGAATTGCAATCAGCCCCAGCATTTT. V usage is TRBV23-1 and J usage is TRBJ1-5; perhaps TRBD1 as D (6 bases). TRBV23-1 is an ORF, with its function uncertain. Trimming took 0 bases from V and 2 from J, leaving 20 bases between them. The CDR3 consists of 19 residues.

This clonotype was counted a few times. This chain uses TRBV12-3 or TRBV12-4 with TRBJ2-5; D remains unclear. Trimming cost V 5 bases and J 1 base, with 20 bases left between them. The CDR3 totals 17 residues. CDR3 sequence: CASSHGSRFRLQETQYF. In DNA form, the CDR3 reads TGTGCCAGCAGTCACGGGTCTCGGTTTCGGCTCCAAGAGACCCAGTACTTC.

The gene calls are TRBV6-6 and TRBJ2-1; no firm D call. Trimming shortened V by 5 bases and J by 5 bases, and 1 base separated the two germline ends. Germline-derived CDR1 and CDR2 are MNHNY and SVGAGI (reference sequence). The CDR3 is made up of 10 amino acids. This CDR3 is CASSHNEQFF. The CDR3 DNA reads as TGTGCCAGCAGTCACAATGAGCAGTTCTTC.

This rearrangement joins TRBV20-1 to TRBJ2-2; no reliable D call. This CDR3 has 14 residues. Germline loops: CDR1 DFQATT, CDR2 SNEGSKA (reference sequence). V was clipped by 6 bases and J by 5 bases, with 16 bases between them. In DNA, the CDR3 is TGCAGTGCCCGTACGACTCGCGAGACCGGGGAGCTGTTTTTT. It specifies CSARTTRETGELFF.

The V gene is TRBV7-9, the J gene TRBJ2-5; unclear D gene. This CDR3 comprises 13 residues. V lost 2 bases, J lost 7 bases, and 11 bases lay in between. The germline CDR1 and CDR2 sequences are SEHNR and FQNEAQ (reference sequence). The CDR3 DNA reads TGTGCCAGCAGCTTACCGCCCTACGGGACCCAGTACTTC. It is translated as CASSLPPYGTQYF. Based on the CDR3 plus reference TRBV7-9 and TRBJ2-5, the full variable domain is DTGVSQNPRHKITKRGQNVTFRCDPISEHNRLYWYRQTLGQGPEFLTYFQNEAQLEKSRLLSDRFSAERPKGSFSTLEIQRTEQGDSAMYLCASSLPPYGTQYFGPGTRLLVL.

The chain employs TRBV27 and TRBJ1-2, with 8 nucleotides matching TRBD1. CDR3 length equals 15 residues. Trimming took 3 bases from V and 6 from J; bases not matched to a gene: 9. Germline lookup yields CDR1 MNHEY and CDR2 SMNVEV (reference sequence). The chain's CDR3 is CASSFKAQGAHGYTF. The CDR3 nucleotides are TGTGCCAGCAGTTTTAAGGCGCAGGGGGCGCATGGCTACACCTTC.

This clonotype was observed a few times. One end of the junction varies from germline; a read error may be responsible. The J gene is TRBJ2-4, the V gene TRBV28, with 11 bases that match TRBD2. The CDR3 is 15 amino acids. Germline-derived CDR1 and CDR2 are MDHEN and SYDVKM. CDR3 loop: CASSLSASGRNNQYF. CDR3 DNA: TGTGCCAGCAGTTTATCGGCTAGCGGGAGGAACAATCAGTACTTC.